This T cell receptor (beta chain) was identified during a study of cytomegalovirus exposure and HLA in healthy donors. 60 Vbeta and 13 Jbeta primers were used in PCR. Data came from immunoSEQ multiplex PCR; TCRdb stores just in-frame clones and leaves some out. This table lists 40,000 to 65,000 clones. This CDR3 comprises 15 residues. Trimming stripped 3 bases from V and 1 base from J, with 9 bases between. CDR1 is KGHSH, CDR2 LQKENI, per germline. Input material: PBMCs. The sequence was collected from a man in his forties in good health and CMV-seropositive. The gene calls are TRBV18 and TRBJ1-4; possible D gene TRBD1, 6 bases. CDR3 residues: CASSPGAGTNEKLFF. The CDR3 DNA is TGTGCCAGCTCACCGGGGGCAGGAACTAATGAAAAACTGTTTTTT.